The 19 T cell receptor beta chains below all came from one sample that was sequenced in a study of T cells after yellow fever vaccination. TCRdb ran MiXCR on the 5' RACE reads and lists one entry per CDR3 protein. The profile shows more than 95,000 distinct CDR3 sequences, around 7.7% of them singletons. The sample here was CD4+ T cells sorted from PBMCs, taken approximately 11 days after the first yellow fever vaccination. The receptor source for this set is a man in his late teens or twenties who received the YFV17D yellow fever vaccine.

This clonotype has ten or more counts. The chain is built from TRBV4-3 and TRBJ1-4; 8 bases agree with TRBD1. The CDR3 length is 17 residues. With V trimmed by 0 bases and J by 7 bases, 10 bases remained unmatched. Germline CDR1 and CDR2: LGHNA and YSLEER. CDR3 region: CASSQDAARGRSEKLFF. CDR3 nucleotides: TGCGCCAGCAGCCAAGATGCGGCCAGGGGGCGAAGTGAAAAACTGTTTTTT.

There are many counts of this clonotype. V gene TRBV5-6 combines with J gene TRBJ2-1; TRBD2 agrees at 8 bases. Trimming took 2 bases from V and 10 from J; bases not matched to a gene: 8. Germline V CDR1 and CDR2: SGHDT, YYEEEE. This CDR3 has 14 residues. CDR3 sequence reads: CASSLRAGGWEQFF. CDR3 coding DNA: TGTGCCAGCAGCTTACGCGCGGGGGGATGGGAGCAGTTCTTC.

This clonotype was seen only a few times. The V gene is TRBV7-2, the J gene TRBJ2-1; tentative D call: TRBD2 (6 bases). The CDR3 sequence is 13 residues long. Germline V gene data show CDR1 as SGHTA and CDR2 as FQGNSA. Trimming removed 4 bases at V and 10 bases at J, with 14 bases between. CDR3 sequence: CASSSSPRGEQFF. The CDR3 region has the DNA TGTGCCAGCAGCTCTTCACCCCGGGGGGAGCAGTTCTTC.

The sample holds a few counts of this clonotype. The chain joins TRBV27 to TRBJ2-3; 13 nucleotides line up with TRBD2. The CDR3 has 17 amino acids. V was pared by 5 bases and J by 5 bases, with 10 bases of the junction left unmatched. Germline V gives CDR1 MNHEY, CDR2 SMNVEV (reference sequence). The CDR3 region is CASSRKLAGGPGDTQYF. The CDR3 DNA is TGTGCCAGCAGTCGTAAACTAGCGGGGGGGCCTGGAGATACGCAGTATTTT.

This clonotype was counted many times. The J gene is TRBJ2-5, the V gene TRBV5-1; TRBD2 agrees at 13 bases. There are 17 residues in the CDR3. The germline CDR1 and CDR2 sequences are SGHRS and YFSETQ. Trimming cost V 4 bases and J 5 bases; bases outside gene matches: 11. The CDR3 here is CASSPGLAGAFGETQYF. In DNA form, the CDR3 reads TGCGCCAGCAGCCCAGGACTAGCGGGGGCCTTCGGGGAGACCCAGTACTTC.

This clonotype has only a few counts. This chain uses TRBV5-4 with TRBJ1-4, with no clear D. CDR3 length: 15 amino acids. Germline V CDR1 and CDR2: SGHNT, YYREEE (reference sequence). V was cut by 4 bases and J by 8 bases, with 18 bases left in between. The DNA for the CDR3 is TGTGCCAGCAGCCAAACGTCGGCAGTAGGAGAAAAACTGTTTTTT. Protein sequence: CASSQTSAVGEKLFF. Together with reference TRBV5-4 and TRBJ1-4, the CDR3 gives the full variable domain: ETGVTQSPTHLIKTRGQQVTLRCSSQSGHNTVSWYQQALGQGPQFIFQYYREEENGRGNFPPRFSGLQFPNYSSELNVNALELDDSALYLCASSQTSAVGEKLFFGSGTQLSVL.

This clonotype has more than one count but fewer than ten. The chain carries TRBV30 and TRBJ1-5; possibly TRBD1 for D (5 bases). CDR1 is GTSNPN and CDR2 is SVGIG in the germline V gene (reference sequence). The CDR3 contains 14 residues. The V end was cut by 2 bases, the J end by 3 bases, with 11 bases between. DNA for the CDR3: TGTGCCTGGAGTCAAGACAGTCTCAATCAGCCCCAGCATTTT. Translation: CAWSQDSLNQPQHF.

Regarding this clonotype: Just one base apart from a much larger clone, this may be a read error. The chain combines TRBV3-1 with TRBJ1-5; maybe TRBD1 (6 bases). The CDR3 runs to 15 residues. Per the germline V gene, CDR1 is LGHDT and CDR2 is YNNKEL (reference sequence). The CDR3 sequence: CACSQGPGAVQPQHF. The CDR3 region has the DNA TGTGCCTGCAGCCAAGGCCCAGGGGCCGTTCAGCCCCAGCATTTT.

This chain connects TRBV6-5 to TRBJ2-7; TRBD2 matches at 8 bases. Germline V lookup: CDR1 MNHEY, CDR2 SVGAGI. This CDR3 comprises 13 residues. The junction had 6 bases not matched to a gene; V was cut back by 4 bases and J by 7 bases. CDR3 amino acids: CASSSGGAGEQYV. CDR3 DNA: TGTGCCAGCAGTTCGGGGGGGGCGGGGGAGCAGTACGTC.

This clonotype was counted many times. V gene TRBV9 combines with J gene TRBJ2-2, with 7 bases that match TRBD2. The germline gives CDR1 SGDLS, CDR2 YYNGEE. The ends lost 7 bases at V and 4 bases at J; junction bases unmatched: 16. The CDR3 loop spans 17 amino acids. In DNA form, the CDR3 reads TGTGCCAGCCGACGTACGGCGGGGGTCCATGGCACCGGGGAGCTGTTTTTT. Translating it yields CASRRTAGVHGTGELFF.

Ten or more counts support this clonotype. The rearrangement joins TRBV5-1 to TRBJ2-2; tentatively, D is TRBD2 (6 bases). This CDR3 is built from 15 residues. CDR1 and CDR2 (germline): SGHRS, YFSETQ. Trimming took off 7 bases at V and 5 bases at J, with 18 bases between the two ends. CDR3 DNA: TGCGCCAGCGAAGGAGGGATCGTGAATACCGGGGAGCTGTTTTTT. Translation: CASEGGIVNTGELFF.

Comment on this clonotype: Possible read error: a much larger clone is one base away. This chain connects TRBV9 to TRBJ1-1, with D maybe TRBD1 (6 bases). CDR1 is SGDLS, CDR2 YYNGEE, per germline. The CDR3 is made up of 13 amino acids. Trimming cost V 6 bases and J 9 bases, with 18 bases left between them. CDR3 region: CASIVVAGQQAFF. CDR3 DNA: TGTGCCAGCATCGTGGTCGCCGGACAGCAAGCTTTCTTT.

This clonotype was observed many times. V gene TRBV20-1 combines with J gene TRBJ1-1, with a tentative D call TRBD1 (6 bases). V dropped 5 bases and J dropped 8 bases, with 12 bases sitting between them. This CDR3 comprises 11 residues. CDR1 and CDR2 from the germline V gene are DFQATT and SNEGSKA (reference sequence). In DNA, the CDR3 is TGCAGTGCTCAAGACAGGTCGGAAGCTTTCTTT. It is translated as CSAQDRSEAFF.

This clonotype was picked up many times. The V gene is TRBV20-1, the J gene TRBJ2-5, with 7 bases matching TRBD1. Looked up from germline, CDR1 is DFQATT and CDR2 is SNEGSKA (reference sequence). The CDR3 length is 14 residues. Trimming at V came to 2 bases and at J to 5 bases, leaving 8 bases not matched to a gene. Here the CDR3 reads CSARKQGIRETQYF. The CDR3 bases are TGCAGTGCTAGAAAACAGGGGATTCGGGAGACCCAGTACTTC.

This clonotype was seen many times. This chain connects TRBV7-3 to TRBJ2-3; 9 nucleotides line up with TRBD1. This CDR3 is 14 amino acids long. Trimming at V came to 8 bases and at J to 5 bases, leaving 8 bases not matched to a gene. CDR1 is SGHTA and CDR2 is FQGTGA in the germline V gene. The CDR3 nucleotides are TGTGCCAGCGGCACCGGGACAGGGAGAGATACGCAGTATTTT. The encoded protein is CASGTGTGRDTQYF.

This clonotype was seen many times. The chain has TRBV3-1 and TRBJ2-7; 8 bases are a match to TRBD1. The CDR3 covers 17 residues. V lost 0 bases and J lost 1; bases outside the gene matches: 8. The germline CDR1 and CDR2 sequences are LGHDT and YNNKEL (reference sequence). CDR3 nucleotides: TGTGCCAGCAGCCAAGATCGGACAGGGAAACTTTCCTACGAGCAGTACTTC. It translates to CASSQDRTGKLSYEQYF.

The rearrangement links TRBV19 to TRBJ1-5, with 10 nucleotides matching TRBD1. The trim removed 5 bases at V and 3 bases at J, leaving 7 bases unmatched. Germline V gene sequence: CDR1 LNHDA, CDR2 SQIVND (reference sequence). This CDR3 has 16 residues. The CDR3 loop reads CASSQLRQGANQPQHF. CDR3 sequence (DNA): TGTGCCAGTAGTCAACTTCGACAGGGGGCCAATCAGCCCCAGCATTTT.

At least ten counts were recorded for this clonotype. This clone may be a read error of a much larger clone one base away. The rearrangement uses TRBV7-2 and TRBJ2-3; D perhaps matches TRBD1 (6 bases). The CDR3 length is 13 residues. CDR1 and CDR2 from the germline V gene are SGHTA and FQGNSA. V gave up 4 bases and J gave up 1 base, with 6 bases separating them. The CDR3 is CASSSGGTDTQYF. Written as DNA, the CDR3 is TGTGCCAGCAGCTCAGGGGGCACAGATACGCAGTATTTT.

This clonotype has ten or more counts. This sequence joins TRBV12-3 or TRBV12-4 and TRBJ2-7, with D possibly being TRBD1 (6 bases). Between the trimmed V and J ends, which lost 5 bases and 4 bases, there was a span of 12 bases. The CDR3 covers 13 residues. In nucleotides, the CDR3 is TGTGCCAGCAGTAGCCAAGGACAGTACGAGCAGTACGTC. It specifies CASSSQGQYEQYV.